This T cell receptor (beta chain) appears in the sequencing data of a study of blood T cell repertoires in COVID-19 (TCRdb year 2020). Concerning the study at large: Samples from collaborators originated in the United States, Italy and Spain and spanned both the acute and convalescent phases of COVID-19. The prospective study material was composed of cDNA or gDNA derived from T cells, B-cell-depleted T cells, or PBMCs. Subjects who had been exposed to COVID-19, were actively infected with it, or had recovered from it provided the deeply sampled blood TCRbeta repertoires that made up the dataset. The repertoires were made available in a free public database intended to serve as a resource for research on the immune response to SARS-CoV-2. Samples came from the ongoing ImmuneRACE study (first 160 participants) plus 1,254 subjects from 6 global collaborators. Nearly every sample came with metadata listing a de-identified subject ID, COVID-19 status, age in years and sex. HLA class I and class II types, where available, came from metadata supplied by the sample provider rather than from assay-based typing. Here is what the overall study found, with its caveats: How much clinical and demographic metadata was included differed by source and by participant, and the metadata was provided uncurated.

Turning to this clone: What antigen it recognizes has not been identified. No quality values exist for individual bases; no much larger clone is one base distant.

TCRbeta CDR3 regions were amplified from genomic DNA by means of the immunoSEQ Assay, a bias-controlled multiplex PCR. As for the original processing: Nucleated cell counts per sample were estimated from amplification of reference gene primers within the assay. Sequence reads were collapsed and filtered to measure the absolute abundance of every unique TCRbeta CDR3 rearrangement. For each sample, productive Simpson clonality was calculated as the square root of Simpson's diversity index over productive rearrangements. TCRdb stores this immuneACCESS table with in-frame sequences only. Part of the clones is absent; in the studies checked, under half of the shortfall reflects unresolved V genes, and no reason is known for the rest. V, J and clone size reflect that table, while D and trimming were determined from the DNA. The table for this sample lists approximately 82,000 clones; more than 80% of them were counted only once. Jointly, the top ten make up about 13% of the sample.

Collaborating institutions collected whole blood in K2EDTA tubes following their own protocols. For TCRbeta analysis, collaborator samples were shipped as frozen whole blood, as isolated PBMCs, or as DNA extracted from either sample type. V is pared back by 0 bases and J by 8 bases, with 11 bases lying between the germline termini. The CDR3 contains 14 residues, cysteine and phenylalanine counted. The read is trimmed to its CDR3 DNA, 42 bases read in frame from base 1. CDR1 and CDR2 are drawn from the germline V gene: SGHRS, YFSETQ. This chain joins TRBV5-1 to TRBJ1-4; 6 matching bases give a weak D call of TRBD1. The source material was peripheral blood. This receptor was identified in a human donor in a cohort sampled during active COVID-19. The DNA sequence is as follows: TGCGCCAGCAGCTTGGAGGGGGTACGGGAAAAACTGTTTTTT. It codes for CASSLEGVREKLFF.